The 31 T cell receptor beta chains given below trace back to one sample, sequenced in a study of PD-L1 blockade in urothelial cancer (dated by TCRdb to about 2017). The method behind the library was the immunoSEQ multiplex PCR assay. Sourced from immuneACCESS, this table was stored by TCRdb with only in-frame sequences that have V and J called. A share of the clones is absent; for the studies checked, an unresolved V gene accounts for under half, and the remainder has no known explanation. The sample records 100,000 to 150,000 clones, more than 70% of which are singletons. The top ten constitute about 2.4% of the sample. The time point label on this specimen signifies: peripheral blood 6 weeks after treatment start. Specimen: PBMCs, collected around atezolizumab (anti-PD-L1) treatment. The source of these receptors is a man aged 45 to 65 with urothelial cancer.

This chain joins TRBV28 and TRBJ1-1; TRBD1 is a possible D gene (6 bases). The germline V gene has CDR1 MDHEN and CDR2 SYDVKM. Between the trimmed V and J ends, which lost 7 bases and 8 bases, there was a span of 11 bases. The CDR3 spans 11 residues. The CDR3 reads CASKYRVEAFF. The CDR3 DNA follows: TGTGCCAGCAAGTACAGGGTCGAAGCTTTCTTT.

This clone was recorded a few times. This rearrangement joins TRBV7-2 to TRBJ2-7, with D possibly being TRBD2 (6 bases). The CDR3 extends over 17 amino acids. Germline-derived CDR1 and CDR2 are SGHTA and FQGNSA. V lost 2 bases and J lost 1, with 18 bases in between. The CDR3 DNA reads TGTGCCAGCAGCTTAAGCCGGGGAGGCTTGGAATCCTACGAGCAGTACTTC. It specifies CASSLSRGGLESYEQYF.

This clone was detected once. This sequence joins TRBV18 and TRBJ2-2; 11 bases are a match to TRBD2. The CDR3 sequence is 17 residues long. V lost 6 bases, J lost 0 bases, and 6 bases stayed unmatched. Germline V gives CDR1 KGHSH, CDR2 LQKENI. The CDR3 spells CASSLAGGPSNTGELFF. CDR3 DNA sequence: TGTGCCAGCTCGCTAGCGGGAGGCCCCTCGAACACCGGGGAGCTGTTTTTT.

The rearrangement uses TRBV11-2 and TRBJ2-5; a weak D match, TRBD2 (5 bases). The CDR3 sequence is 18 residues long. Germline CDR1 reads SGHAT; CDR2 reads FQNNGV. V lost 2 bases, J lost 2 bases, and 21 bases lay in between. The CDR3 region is CASSLRPGAEVRQETQYF. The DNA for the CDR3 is TGTGCCAGCAGCTTACGTCCAGGCGCGGAGGTGAGGCAAGAGACCCAGTACTTC.

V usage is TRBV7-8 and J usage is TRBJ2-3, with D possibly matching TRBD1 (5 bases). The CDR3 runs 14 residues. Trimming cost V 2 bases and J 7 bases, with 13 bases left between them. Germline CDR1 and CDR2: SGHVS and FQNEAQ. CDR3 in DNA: TGTGCCAGCAGCTTACAGGGTCTAGATAATACGCAGTATTTT. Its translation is CASSLQGLDNTQYF.

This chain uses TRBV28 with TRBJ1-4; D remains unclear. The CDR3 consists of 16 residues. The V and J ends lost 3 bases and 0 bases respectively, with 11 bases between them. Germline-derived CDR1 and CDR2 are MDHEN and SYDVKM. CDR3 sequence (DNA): TGTGCCAGCAGTTTTTTAGAGTATGCAACTAATGAAAAACTGTTTTTT. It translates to CASSFLEYATNEKLFF. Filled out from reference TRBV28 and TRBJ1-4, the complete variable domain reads DVKVTQSSRYLVKRTGEKVFLECVQDMDHENMFWYRQDPGLGLRLIYFSYDVKMKEKGDIPEGYSVSREKKERFSLILESASTNQTSMYLCASSFLEYATNEKLFFGSGTQLSVL.

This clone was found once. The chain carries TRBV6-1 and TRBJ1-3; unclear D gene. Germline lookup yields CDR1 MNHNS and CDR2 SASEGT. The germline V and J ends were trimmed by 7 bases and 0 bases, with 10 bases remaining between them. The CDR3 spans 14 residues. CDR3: CASTPRGSGNTIYF. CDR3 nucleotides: TGTGCCAGCACTCCACGGGGCTCTGGAAACACCATATATTTT.

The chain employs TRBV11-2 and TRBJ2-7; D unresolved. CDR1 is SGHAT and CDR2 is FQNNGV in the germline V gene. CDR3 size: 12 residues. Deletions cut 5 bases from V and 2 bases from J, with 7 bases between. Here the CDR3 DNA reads TGTGCCAGCAGCCCCCAGGCCTACGAGCAGTACTTC. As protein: CASSPQAYEQYF.

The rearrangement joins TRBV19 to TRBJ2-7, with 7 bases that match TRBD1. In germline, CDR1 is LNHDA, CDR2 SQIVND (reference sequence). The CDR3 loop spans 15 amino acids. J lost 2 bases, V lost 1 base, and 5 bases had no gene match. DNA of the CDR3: TGTGCCAGTAGTATAGCTGGACAGGCTGCCTACGAGCAGTACTTC. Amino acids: CASSIAGQAAYEQYF.

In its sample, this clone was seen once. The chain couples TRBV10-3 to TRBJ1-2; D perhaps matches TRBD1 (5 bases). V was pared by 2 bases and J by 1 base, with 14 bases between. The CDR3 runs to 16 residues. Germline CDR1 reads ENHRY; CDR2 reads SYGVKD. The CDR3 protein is CAISEGGTEFNYGYTF. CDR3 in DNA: TGTGCCATCAGTGAGGGCGGGACCGAATTTAACTATGGCTACACCTTC.

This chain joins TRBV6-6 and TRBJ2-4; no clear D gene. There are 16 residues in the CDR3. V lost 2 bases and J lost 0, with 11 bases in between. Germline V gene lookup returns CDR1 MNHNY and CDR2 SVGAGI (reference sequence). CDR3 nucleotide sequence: TGTGCCAGCAGTTACGGCAGTATCCTAGCCAAAAACATTCAGTACTTC. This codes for CASSYGSILAKNIQYF.

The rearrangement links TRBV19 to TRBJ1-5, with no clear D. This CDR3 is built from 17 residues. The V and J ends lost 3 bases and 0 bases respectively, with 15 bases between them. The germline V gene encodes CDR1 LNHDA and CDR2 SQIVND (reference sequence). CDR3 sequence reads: CASSILFRVFSNQPQHF. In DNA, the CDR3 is TGTGCCAGTAGTATCCTATTCCGGGTCTTTAGCAATCAGCCCCAGCATTTT.

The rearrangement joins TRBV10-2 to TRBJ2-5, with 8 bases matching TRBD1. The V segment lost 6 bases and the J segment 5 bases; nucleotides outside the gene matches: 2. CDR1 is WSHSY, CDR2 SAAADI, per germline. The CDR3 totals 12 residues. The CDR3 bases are TGCGCCAGCAGCAGGGGGCCGGAGACCCAGTACTTC. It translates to CASSRGPETQYF.

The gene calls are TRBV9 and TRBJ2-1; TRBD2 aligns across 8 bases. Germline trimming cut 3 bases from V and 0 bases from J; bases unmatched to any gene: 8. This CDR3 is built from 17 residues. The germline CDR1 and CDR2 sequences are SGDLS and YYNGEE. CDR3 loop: CASSGTSIFSSYNEQFF. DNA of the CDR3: TGTGCCAGCAGCGGGACTAGCATATTCAGCTCCTACAATGAGCAGTTCTTC. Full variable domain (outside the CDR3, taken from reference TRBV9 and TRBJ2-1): DSGVTQTPKHLITATGQRVTLRCSPRSGDLSVYWYQQSLDQGLQFLIQYYNGEERAKGNILERFSAQQFPDLHSELNLSSLELGDSALYFCASSGTSIFSSYNEQFFGPGTRLTVL.

DNA for the CDR3: TGTGCCAGCAGCCCGCCGGGACAGGGCACAGATACGCAGTATTTT. Residues: CASSPPGQGTDTQYF. This chain connects TRBV7-3 to TRBJ2-3, with 8 bases matching TRBD1. The V segment lost 5 bases and the J segment 1 base; nucleotides outside the gene matches: 5. CDR3 size: 15 residues. The germline gives CDR1 SGHTA, CDR2 FQGTGA.

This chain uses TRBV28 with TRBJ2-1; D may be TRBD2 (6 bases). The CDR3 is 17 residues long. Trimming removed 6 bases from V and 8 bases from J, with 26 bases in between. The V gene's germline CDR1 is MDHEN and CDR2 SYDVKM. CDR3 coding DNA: TGTGCCAGCAGCGGCACCCACTCAGCGGGCCCTGCCCATGAGCAGTTCTTC. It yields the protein CASSGTHSAGPAHEQFF.

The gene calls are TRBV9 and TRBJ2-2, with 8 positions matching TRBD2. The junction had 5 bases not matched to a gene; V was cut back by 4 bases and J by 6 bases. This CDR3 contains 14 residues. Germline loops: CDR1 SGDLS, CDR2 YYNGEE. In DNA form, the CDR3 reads TGTGCCAGCAGCCCAGGACTAGCTTCCGGGGAGCTGTTTTTT. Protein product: CASSPGLASGELFF.

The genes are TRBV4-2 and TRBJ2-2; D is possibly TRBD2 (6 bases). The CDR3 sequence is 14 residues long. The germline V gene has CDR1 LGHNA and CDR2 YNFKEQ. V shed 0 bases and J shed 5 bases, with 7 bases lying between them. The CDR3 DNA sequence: TGTGCCAGCAGCCAAGATCGGGGGACCGGGGAGCTGTTTTTT. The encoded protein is CASSQDRGTGELFF.

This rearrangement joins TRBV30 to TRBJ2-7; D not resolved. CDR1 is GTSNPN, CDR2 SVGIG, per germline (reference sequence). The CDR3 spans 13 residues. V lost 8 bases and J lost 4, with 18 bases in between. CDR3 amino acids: CAANSILGYEQYF. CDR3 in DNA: TGTGCCGCAAATTCTATCCTCGGGTACGAGCAGTACTTC.

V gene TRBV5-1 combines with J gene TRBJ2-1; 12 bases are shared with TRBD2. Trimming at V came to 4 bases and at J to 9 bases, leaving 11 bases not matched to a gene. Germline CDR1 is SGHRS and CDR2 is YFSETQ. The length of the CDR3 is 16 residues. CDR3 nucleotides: TGCGCCAGCAGCGGAGGACTAGCGGGATTAGATGGTGAGCAGTTCTTC. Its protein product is CASSGGLAGLDGEQFF.

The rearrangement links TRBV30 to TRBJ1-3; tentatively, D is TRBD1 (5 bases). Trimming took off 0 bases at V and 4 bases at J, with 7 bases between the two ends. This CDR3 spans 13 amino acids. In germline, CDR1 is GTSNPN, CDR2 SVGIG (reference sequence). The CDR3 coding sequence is TGTGCCTGGAGTGTGCCAGGGGGAAACACCATATATTTT. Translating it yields CAWSVPGGNTIYF.

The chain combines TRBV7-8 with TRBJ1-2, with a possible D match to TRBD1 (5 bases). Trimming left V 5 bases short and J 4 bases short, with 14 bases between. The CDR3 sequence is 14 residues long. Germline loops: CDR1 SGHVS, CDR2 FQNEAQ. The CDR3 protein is CASSLLQGTYGYTF. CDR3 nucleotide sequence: TGTGCCAGCAGCCTCTTGCAGGGAACCTATGGCTACACCTTC.

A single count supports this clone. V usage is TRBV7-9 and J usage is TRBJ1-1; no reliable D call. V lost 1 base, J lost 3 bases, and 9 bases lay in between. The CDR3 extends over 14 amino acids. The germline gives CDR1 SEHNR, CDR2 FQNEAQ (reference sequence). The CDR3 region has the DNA TGTGCCAGCAGCTTAGGTCAGGAGGACACTGAAGCTTTCTTT. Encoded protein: CASSLGQEDTEAFF.

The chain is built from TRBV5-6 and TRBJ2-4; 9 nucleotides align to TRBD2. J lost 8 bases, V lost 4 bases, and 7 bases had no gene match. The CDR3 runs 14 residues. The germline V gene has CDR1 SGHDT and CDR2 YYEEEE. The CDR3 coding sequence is TGTGCCAGCAGCCTGCTAGCGGGAACGGACATTCAGTACTTC. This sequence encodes CASSLLAGTDIQYF.

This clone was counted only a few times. DNA of the CDR3: TGTGCCAGCAGGCAGGGTAGCAATCAGCCCCAGCATTTT. Translation gives CASRQGSNQPQHF. The genes are TRBV6-5 and TRBJ1-5; weak D call: TRBD1 (5 bases). Germline CDR1 is MNHEY and CDR2 is SVGAGI. The CDR3 sequence is 13 residues long. V lost 6 bases, J lost 0 bases, and 6 bases lay in between.

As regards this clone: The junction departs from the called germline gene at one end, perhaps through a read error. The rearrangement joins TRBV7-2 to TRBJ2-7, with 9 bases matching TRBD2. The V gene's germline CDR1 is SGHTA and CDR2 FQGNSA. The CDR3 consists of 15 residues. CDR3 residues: CASSLGASGMGEQYF. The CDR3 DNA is TGTGCCAGCAGTTTAGGGGCTAGCGGGATGGGCGAGCAGTACTTC.

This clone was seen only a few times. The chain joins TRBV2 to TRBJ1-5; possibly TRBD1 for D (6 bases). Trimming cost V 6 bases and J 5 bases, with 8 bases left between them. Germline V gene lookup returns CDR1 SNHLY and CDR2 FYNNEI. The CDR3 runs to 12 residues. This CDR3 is CASRAGDQPQHF. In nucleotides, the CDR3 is TGTGCCAGCAGAGCAGGGGATCAGCCCCAGCATTTT.

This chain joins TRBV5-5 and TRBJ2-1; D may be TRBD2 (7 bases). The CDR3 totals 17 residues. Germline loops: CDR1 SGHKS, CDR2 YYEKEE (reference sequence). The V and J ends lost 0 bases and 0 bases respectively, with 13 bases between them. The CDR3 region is CASSLDRGASSYNEQFF. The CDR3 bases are TGTGCCAGCAGCTTGGATCGGGGGGCGAGCTCCTACAATGAGCAGTTCTTC.

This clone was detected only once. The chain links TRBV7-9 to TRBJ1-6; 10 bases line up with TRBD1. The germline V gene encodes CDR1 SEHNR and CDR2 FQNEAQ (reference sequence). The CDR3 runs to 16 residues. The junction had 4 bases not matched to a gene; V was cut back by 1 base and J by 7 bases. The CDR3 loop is CASSLETGGPNSPLHF. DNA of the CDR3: TGTGCCAGCAGCTTAGAGACAGGGGGCCCAAATTCACCCCTCCACTTT.

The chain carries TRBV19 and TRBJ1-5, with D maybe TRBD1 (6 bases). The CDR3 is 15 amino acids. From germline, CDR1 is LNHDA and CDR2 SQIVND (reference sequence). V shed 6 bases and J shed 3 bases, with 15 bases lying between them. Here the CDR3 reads CASRLRQAYNQPQHF. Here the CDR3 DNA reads TGTGCCAGTAGATTACGACAGGCCTACAATCAGCCCCAGCATTTT.

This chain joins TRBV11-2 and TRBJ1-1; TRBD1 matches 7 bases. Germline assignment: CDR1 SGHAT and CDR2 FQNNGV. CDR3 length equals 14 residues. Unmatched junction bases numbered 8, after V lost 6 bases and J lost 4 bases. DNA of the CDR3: TGTGCCAGCAGACCACAGGGGCTTGGCACTGAAGCTTTCTTT. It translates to CASRPQGLGTEAFF.